Listed below are T cell receptor beta chains from one sample, sequenced in a study of CD8 T cells in ankylosing spondylitis. TCRdb reanalysed the 5' RACE reads using MiXCR and keeps one entry per CDR3 protein. There are about 510,000 distinct CDR3 sequences in the sample; roughly 5.3% occur only once, and roughly 3.5% lies in the top ten. The sample was blood, either unsorted or a sorted T cell fraction (not recorded which). All receptors come from a male donor with ankylosing spondylitis. Both conserved end residues are part of each CDR3. The D gene is left open where the match is weak. Clone size, where shown, is once, few, many, or a class for clones that have expanded.

TRBD1 | TRBJ1-2 | TRBV12-3/TRBV12-4 | many | CASSLGQGRLSGYTF | TGTGCCAGCAGTCTTGGACAGGGTCGGCTATCTGGCTACACCTTC
TRBD2 | TRBJ2-7 | TRBV20-1 | many | CSARVWTSNEQYF | TGCAGTGCTAGGGTCTGGACTAGCAACGAGCAGTACTTC
TRBD2 | TRBJ2-7 | TRBV28 | few | CASSSLAGRSYEQYF | TGTGCCAGCAGTTCTCTAGCGGGTCGCTCCTACGAGCAGTACTTC
TRBD2 | TRBJ2-1 | TRBV3-1 | few | CASSRGTSGAQEQFF | TGTGCCAGCAGCCGTGGGACTAGCGGGGCCCAGGAGCAGTTCTTC
- | TRBJ1-1 | TRBV12-3/TRBV12-4 | many | CASSLRVVEAFF | TGTGCCAGCAGTTTAAGGGTCGTTGAAGCTTTCTTT
TRBD1 | TRBJ2-5 | TRBV20-1 | few | CSAGYHGQAETQYF | TGCAGTGCCGGCTACCATGGACAGGCGGAGACCCAGTACTTC
- | TRBJ1-4 | TRBV29-1 | many | CSVETGIGGGKLFF | TGCAGCGTGGAAACAGGGATCGGTGGAGGAAAACTGTTTTTT
TRBD1 | TRBJ2-5 | TRBV12-3/TRBV12-4 | many | CASRHYRGEETQYF | TGTGCCAGCAGACATTACAGGGGCGAAGAGACCCAGTACTTC
TRBD1 | TRBJ2-3 | TRBV20-1 | - | CSEAAPGQGANTQYF | TGCAGTGAAGCCGCCCCGGGACAGGGGGCGAATACGCAGTATTTT
TRBD1 | TRBJ2-1 | TRBV7-9 | few | CASSPDRGFGNEQFF | TGTGCCAGCAGCCCGGACAGGGGATTTGGCAATGAGCAGTTCTTC
- | TRBJ2-5 | TRBV6-2/TRBV6-3 | many | CASSYGRGEETQYF | TGTGCCAGCAGTTACGGCAGGGGAGAAGAGACCCAGTACTTC
- | TRBJ2-1 | TRBV6-2/TRBV6-3 | - | CASSFWREASNEQFF | TGTGCCAGCAGTTTCTGGAGGGAAGCTTCCAATGAGCAGTTCTTC
- | TRBJ2-7 | TRBV25-1 | many | CASSEQGIPYEQYF | TGTGCCAGCAGTGAACAGGGGATCCCCTACGAGCAGTACTTC
- | TRBJ2-7 | TRBV5-5 | many | CASSLNSRNYEQYF | TGTGCCAGCAGCTTGAACAGTAGAAACTACGAGCAGTACTTC
TRBD2 | TRBJ2-3 | TRBV7-2 | many | CASSPSQAGAGDTQYF | TGTGCCAGCAGCCCTAGCCAAGCGGGAGCAGGGGATACGCAGTATTTT